The T cell receptor (beta chain) described here comes from a study of blood T cells in healthy people across ages (dated by TCRdb to about 2015). Regarding the study in general: In model experiments, template switching captured about one uniquely barcoded TCR beta cDNA molecule for every two T cells. The study measured age-related changes in TCR beta repertoire diversity using deep sequencing normalized with unique cDNA molecular identifiers. Four age groups were formed from the donors: young (average approximately 15 years), middle-aged (around 40), aged (roughly 58) and long-lived (around 82). Donors of different ages were randomly distributed across sequencing lanes to avoid experimental bias. The study analyzed two additional independent replicas of 1 million unique cDNA reads from the same blood draw for two donors, one aged 18 to 29 and one aged 80 or older.

Overall results and qualifications from the work: Compared with the aged group, the long-lived group had more naive CD4+ T cells, fewer expanded clones and increased TCR diversity, a pattern suggesting age selection. Conclusive comparison of naive and antigen-experienced compartments was prevented by the profiling of bulk unsorted PBMCs. There was a strong correlation between observed TCR beta diversity and the percentage of naive T cells measured by flow cytometry. Estimates of total diversity based on one million sequenced T cells were considered lower bounds and underestimates. Observed TCR beta diversity per million T cells fell roughly linearly with age, and a significant reduction was already apparent by age approximately 40. Donor CMV infection status was unknown, potentially confounding age-related changes in expanded clonotypes.

The germline V gene provides CDR1 SGHTA and CDR2 FQGNSA. Trimming takes 4 bases from V and 10 bases from J, and the germline ends sit 23 bases apart. The CDR3 covers 16 residues, taking in both the cysteine and the phenylalanine. Left in the record is the CDR3 DNA by itself, 48 bases read in frame from the first base. Notes on this clonotype: Its antigen is unknown. Within one base of it there is no much larger clone, and no base qualities were kept.

The library relied on 5' RACE. Sequencing took place on an Illumina HiSeq 2500. A second roughly 7 to 11 cycle PCR used a sample-barcoded 5' primer and a J-beta primer mix. A unique molecular identifier was introduced onto each TCR beta cDNA molecule by a template-switch 5' adaptor carrying 12 random nucleotides. At least 2.5 million CDR3-containing paired-end reads were obtained from each sample. First-strand cDNA synthesis was performed from all RNA using the Mint cDNA synthesis kit, with priming by a TRBC-specific oligonucleotide. Following uracil-DNA glycosylase treatment, all cDNA underwent a first 18-cycle PCR with the universal primers M1SS and BC2_uni_R. The original pipeline was this. For normalization, 1 million high-quality reads were randomly selected from each sample, with every read carrying a distinct molecular identifier. Instead of being binned into consensus sequences, reads with shared molecular identifiers were discarded. MiTCR, run with a Q25 quality threshold and the strictest error-elimination algorithm, handled CDR3 identification, clonotype clustering and error correction. A nonparametric unseen species model with Euler transformation was used to estimate lower-bound total TCR beta diversity. TCRdb redid the processing of the public reads, applying fastp at Q25 and MiXCR, and retained in-frame beta chains. Under each unique CDR3 protein, matching rows form one entry showing the most common genes and DNA. The V and J calls, along with clone size, are taken from TCRdb and not from the paper's own processing. Counted in this sample were 1.6 million or so distinct CDR3 sequences; about 35% of them appeared once. Around 10% of the sample comes from the top ten.

The donors were roughly 39 Caucasian individuals from Russia, aged roughly 6 to 90 years, who were systemically healthy. About 10 milliliters of peripheral blood were collected from each donor into EDTA-treated Vacutainer tubes. Ficoll-Paque density-gradient centrifugation was used to isolate PBMCs, with at least 7 million per sample. Trizol reagent was used to extract total RNA from PBMCs, with at least 6 micrograms per sample. Naive CD45RAhigh/CD27high T cell percentages were measured by flow cytometry on a PBMC aliquot from every donor. The chain joins TRBV7-2 to TRBJ2-1; matching of 7 bases hints at TRBD1 as the D gene. The sequence was obtained from a woman aged 25 to 39 in good health. Sequenced: blood. The nucleotide sequence reads as follows: TGTGCCAGCAGCTCCTCCGAGCAGGGGGGCCTTAGAGAGCAGTTCTTC. It translates to CASSSSEQGGLREQFF. Extended through the reference TRBV7-2 and TRBJ2-1 proteins, this CDR3 yields the full variable domain: GAGVSQSPSNKVTEKGKDVELRCDPISGHTALYWYRQSLGQGLEFLIYFQGNSAPDKSGLPSDRFSAERTGGSVSTLTIQRTQQEDSAVYLCASSSSEQGGLREQFFGPGTRLTVL.